This TCR beta chain appears in the sequencing data of a study of monozygotic twins with inflammatory bowel disease. TCRdb re-called the 5' RACE reads; every CDR3 protein appears as one record, without DNA. The sample data list roughly 200,000 distinct CDR3 sequences. General study findings and limits: With others, IBD patients shared fewer clonotypes than healthy twins did, especially with disease activity.

About this clonotype itself: Its matching antigen is unknown.

The germline V gene has CDR1 DFQATT and CDR2 SNEGSKA (reference sequence). The CDR3 loop spans 16 amino acids. The chain combines TRBV20-1 with TRBJ2-3. This sequence was found in a human donor with ulcerative colitis or Crohn's disease, or a healthy co-twin of an affected twin (not recorded which). Sequencing was carried out using blood. The CDR3 region is CSASRTDYTAANTQYF.